This T cell receptor (beta chain) was found in a study of CD8 T cells in ankylosing spondylitis. The CDR3 extends over 12 amino acids. V was pared by 0 bases and J by 5 bases, with 4 bases between. Germline V gene data show CDR1 as SEHNR and CDR2 as FQNEAQ (reference sequence). Making the TCR beta libraries involved quantitative 5'-RACE with molecular barcodes. TCRdb analysed the 5' RACE reads with MiXCR anew, one entry per CDR3 protein. This table holds 750,000 to 850,000 distinct CDR3 sequences, roughly 12% found once. Study-level findings and limits: Typical of ankylosing spondylitis blood, it appeared, was a TCR beta motif of eight highly homologous variants. Clones linked to disease were reported to show significant enrichment in matched ankylosing spondylitis synovial fluid. Some motif variants were previously reported in reactive arthritis synovial fluid and blood.

This clonotype was picked up many times. Antigen specificity is unknown. This clonotype was obtained from a male donor with ankylosing spondylitis. This chain connects TRBV7-9 to TRBJ1-1, with D uncertain. The sequenced sample was blood, either unsorted or a sorted T cell fraction (not recorded which). The chain's CDR3 is CASSLAVTEAFF. The CDR3 DNA is TGTGCCAGCAGCTTAGCGGTTACTGAAGCTTTCTTT.